The subject of this entry is one T cell receptor beta chain. Its antigen is not identified. This sample stems from a study of long-term antiretroviral therapy in people with HIV. Findings of the study overall: Repertoires from HIV showed CDR3 length ranges narrower than those of controls. Blood, drawn from the mid-2000s to the late 2010s, may reflect older ART regimens. Every time point showed a repertoire led by clones expanded before ART.

At the survey level, the v3.0 immunoSEQ assay was run. Produced via immunoSEQ multiplex PCR; TCRdb's table is partial and in-frame only. Among approximately 36,000 clones listed, around 80% were seen once. The germline CDR1 and CDR2 sequences are SGHTA and FQGNSA. The length of the CDR3 is 14 residues. Trimming shortened V by 3 bases and J by 8 bases, and 16 bases separated the two germline ends. This TCR was sampled from a man between 18 and 29 years old with HIV. Here the sequenced sample was unsorted PBMCs, taken 0.6 years after starting antiretroviral therapy. The V call is TRBV7-2, the J call TRBJ1-2, with a tentative D call TRBD1 (5 bases). CDR3 residues: CASSLGTREYGYTF. The CDR3 nucleotides are TGTGCCAGCAGCTTGGGGACCCGGGAGTACGGCTACACCTTC.